This TCR beta chain was identified during a study of blood T cell repertoires in COVID-19 (dated by TCRdb to the early 2020s). For context, the study as a whole: Samples from collaborators originated in the United States, Italy and Spain and spanned both the acute and convalescent phases of COVID-19. The prospective study material was composed of cDNA or gDNA derived from T cells, B-cell-depleted T cells, or PBMCs. Subjects who had been exposed to COVID-19, were actively infected with it, or had recovered from it provided the deeply sampled blood TCRbeta repertoires that made up the dataset. The repertoires were released in a freely available public database meant as a resource for research on the immune response to SARS-CoV-2. The samples were drawn from the first 160 participants of the ongoing ImmuneRACE study and from under 1,500 subjects provided by 6 global collaborators. A de-identified subject ID, COVID-19 status, age in years and sex were almost always included in the sample metadata. Where available, HLA class I and class II types were obtained from metadata supplied by the sample provider rather than from assay-based typing.

The immunoSEQ Assay, a bias-controlled multiplex PCR, was used to amplify TCRbeta CDR3 regions from genomic DNA. The study's own analysis went as follows. Nucleated cell counts per sample were estimated from amplification of reference gene primers within the assay. To quantify the absolute abundance of each unique TCRbeta CDR3 rearrangement, sequence reads were collapsed and filtered. For each sample, productive Simpson clonality was calculated as the square root of Simpson's diversity index across productive rearrangements. What TCRdb holds here is the immuneACCESS table cut down to in-frame rearrangements. Part of the clones is not present; checked against another copy, under half of the missing clones reflect an unresolved V gene, and the others are unexplained. From that table come the V and J calls and clone size; the DNA was used to work out D and trimming. This sample is represented by about 190,000 clones; approximately 78% of them were singletons. Under 3.5% of the sample is in the top ten clones.

The CDR3 measures 14 amino acids from cysteine to phenylalanine. CDR3 DNA is the only sequence kept; it has 42 bases, read in frame from the first base. V sheds 4 bases and J sheds 8 bases, leaving 17 bases between their ends. CDR1 and CDR2, looked up from the germline V gene, are SGHAT and FQNNGV. Concerning this clone: The antigen it recognizes is unknown. Within one base of it there is no much larger clone, and no base qualities were kept.

The collaborating institutions used their own protocols to collect whole blood in K2EDTA tubes. For TCRbeta analysis, collaborators shipped samples as frozen whole blood, isolated PBMCs, or DNA extracted from either of those sample types. Study-wide conclusions, independent of this receptor: The quantity of clinical and demographic metadata differed by source and by participant and was supplied without curation.

This clonotype originated in a woman over 75 with active or convalescent COVID-19. In this chain, TRBV11-2 is recombined with TRBJ1-2; TRBD1 might be the D gene, on 5 matching bases. What was sequenced was peripheral blood. The CDR3 in this case is CASSSSGGEDGYTF. The sequence in DNA is TGTGCCAGCAGCTCTTCGGGGGGGGAGGACGGCTACACCTTC. This CDR3, with the reference TRBV11-2 and TRBJ1-2 proteins standing in past its ends, gives the full variable domain EAGVAQSPRYKIIEKRQSVAFWCNPISGHATLYWYQQILGQGPKLLIQFQNNGVVDDSQLPKDRFSAERLKGVDSTLKIQPAKLEDSAVYLCASSSSGGEDGYTFGSGTRLTVV.